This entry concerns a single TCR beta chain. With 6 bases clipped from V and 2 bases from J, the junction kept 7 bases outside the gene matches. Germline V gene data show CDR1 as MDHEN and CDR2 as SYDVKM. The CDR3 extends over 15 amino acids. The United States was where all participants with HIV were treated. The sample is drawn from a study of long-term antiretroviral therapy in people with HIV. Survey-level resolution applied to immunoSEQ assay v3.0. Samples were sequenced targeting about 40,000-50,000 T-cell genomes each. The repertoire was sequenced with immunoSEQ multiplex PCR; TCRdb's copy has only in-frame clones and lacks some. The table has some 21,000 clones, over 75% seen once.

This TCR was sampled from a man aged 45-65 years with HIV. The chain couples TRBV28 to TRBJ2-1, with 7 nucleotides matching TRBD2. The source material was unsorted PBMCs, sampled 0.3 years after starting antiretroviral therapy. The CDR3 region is CASSLGSGTYNEQFF. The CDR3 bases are TGTGCCAGCAGCCTTGGCAGCGGGACCTACAATGAGCAGTTCTTC. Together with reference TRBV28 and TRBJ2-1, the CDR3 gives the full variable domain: DVKVTQSSRYLVKRTGEKVFLECVQDMDHENMFWYRQDPGLGLRLIYFSYDVKMKEKGDIPEGYSVSREKKERFSLILESASTNQTSMYLCASSLGSGTYNEQFFGPGTRLTVL.